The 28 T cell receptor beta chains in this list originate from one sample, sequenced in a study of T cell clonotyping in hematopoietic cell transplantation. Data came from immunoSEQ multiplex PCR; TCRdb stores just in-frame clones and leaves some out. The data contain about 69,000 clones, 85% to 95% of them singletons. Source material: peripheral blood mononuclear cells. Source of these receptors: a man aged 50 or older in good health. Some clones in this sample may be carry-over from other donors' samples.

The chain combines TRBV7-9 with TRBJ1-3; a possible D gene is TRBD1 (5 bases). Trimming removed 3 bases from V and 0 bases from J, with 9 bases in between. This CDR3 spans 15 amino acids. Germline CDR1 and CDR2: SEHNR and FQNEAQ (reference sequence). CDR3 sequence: CASSFRGNSGNTIYF. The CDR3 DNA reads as TGTGCCAGCAGCTTCCGGGGCAACTCTGGAAACACCATATATTTT. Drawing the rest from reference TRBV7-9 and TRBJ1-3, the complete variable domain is DTGVSQNPRHKITKRGQNVTFRCDPISEHNRLYWYRQTLGQGPEFLTYFQNEAQLEKSRLLSDRFSAERPKGSFSTLEIQRTEQGDSAMYLCASSFRGNSGNTIYFGEGSWLTVV.

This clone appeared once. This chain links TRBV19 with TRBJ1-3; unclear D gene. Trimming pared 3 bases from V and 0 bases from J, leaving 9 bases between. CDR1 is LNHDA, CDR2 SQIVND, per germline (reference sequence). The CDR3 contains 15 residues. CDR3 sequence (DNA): TGTGCCAGTAGTATGGAACAGAACTCTGGAAACACCATATATTTT. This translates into CASSMEQNSGNTIYF.

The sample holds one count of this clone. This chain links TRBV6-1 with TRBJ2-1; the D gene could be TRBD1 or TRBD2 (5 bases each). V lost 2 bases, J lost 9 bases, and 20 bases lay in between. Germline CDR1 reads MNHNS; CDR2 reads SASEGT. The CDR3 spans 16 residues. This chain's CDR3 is CASSEMAEKYGTEQFF. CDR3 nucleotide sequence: TGTGCCAGCAGTGAAATGGCGGAAAAATATGGGACTGAGCAGTTCTTC.

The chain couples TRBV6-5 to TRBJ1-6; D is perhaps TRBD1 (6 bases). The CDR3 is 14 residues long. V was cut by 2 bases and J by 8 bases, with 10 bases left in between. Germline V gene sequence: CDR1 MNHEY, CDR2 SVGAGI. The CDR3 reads CASSYGRGDSPLHF. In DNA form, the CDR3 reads TGTGCCAGCAGTTACGGCAGGGGCGATTCACCCCTCCACTTT.

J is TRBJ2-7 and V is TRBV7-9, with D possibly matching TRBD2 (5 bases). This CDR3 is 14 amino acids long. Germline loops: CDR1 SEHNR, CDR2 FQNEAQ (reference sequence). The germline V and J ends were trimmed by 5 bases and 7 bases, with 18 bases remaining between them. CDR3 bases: TGTGCCAGCAGCCCGCAGACGGGGTTGAGGGAGCAGTACTTC. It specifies CASSPQTGLREQYF.

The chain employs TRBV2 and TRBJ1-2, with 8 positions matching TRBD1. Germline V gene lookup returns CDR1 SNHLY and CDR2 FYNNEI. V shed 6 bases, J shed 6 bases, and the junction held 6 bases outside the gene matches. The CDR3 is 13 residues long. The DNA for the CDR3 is TGTGCCAGCAGCGTGACAGGGGTGGATGGCTACACCTTC. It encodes CASSVTGVDGYTF.

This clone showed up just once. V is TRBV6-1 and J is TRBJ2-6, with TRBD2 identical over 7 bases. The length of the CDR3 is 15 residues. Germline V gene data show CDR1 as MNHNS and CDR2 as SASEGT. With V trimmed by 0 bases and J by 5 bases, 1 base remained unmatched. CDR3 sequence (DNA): TGTGCCAGCAGTGAAGCAGGGACTAGGGCCAACGTCCTGACTTTC. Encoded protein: CASSEAGTRANVLTF.

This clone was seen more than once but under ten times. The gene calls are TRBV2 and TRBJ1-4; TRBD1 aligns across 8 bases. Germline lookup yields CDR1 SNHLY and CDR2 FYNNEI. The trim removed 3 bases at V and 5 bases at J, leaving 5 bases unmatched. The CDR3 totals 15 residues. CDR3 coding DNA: TGTGCCAGCAGTGAGACAGGGGTAGCGAATGAAAAACTGTTTTTT. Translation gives CASSETGVANEKLFF.

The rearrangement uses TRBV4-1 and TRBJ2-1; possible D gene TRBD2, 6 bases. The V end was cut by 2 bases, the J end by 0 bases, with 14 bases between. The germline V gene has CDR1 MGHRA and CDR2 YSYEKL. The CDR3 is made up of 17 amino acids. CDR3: CASSQLDSGSSYNEQFF. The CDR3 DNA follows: TGCGCCAGCAGCCAACTTGATAGCGGAAGCTCCTACAATGAGCAGTTCTTC.

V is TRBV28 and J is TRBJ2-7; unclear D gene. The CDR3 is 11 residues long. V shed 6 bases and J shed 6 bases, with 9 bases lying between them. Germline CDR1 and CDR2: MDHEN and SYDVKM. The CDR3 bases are TGTGCCAGCAGCCCAACTGGCGAGCAGTACTTC. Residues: CASSPTGEQYF.

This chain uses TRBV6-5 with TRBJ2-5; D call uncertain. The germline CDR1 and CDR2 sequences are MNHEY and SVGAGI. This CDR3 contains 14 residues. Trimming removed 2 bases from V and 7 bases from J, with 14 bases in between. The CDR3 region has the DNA TGTGCCAGCAGTTACACGGGTCCCGAAGGGACCCAGTACTTC. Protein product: CASSYTGPEGTQYF.

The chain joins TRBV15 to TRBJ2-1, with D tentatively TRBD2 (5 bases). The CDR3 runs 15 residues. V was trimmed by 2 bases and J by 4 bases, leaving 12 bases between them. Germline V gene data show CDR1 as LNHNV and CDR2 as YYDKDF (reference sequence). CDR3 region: CATSRLAGLYNEQFF. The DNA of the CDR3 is TGTGCCACCAGCAGACTGGCAGGACTTTACAATGAGCAGTTCTTC.

The CDR3 DNA is TGTGCCATCAGCAATAGCGGGAGGGCTCGTTTGGAGACCCAGTACTTC. Translating gives CAISNSGRARLETQYF. The chain couples TRBV10-3 to TRBJ2-5; 11 bases agree with TRBD2. The V and J ends lost 6 bases and 5 bases, in that order; junction bases with no gene match: 11. Germline V gene lookup returns CDR1 ENHRY and CDR2 SYGVKD. The CDR3 is 16 residues long.

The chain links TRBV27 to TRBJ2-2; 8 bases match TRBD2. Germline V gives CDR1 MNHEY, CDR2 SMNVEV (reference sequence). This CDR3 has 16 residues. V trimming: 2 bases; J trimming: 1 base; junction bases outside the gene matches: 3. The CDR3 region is CASSLTGTRNTGELFF. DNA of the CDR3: TGTGCCAGCAGTTTAACCGGGACTAGGAACACCGGGGAGCTGTTTTTT.

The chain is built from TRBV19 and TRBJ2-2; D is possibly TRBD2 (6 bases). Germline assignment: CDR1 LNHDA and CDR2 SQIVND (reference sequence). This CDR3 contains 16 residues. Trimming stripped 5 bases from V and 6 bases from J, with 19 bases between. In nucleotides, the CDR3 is TGTGCCAGTAGTTTGGGCGGAATAGCGGTGGCCGGGGAGCTGTTTTTT. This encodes CASSLGGIAVAGELFF.

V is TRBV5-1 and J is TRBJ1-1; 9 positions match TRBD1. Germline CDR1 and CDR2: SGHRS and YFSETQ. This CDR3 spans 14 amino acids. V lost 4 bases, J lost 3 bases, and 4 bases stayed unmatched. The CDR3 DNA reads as TGCGCCAGCAGCGAAACAGGGGGCGACACTGAAGCTTTCTTT. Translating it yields CASSETGGDTEAFF.

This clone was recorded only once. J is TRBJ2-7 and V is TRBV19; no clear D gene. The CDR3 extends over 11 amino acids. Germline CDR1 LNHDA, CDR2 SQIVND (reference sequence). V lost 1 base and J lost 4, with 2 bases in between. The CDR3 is CASSIGYEQYF. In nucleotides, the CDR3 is TGTGCCAGTAGTATAGGTTACGAGCAGTACTTC.

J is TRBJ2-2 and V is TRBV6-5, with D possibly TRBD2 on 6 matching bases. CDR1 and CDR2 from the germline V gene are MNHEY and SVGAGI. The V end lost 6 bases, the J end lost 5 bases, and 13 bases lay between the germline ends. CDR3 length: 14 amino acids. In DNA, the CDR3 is TGTGCCAGCAGCTTGGAGGGACTTACCGGGGAGCTGTTTTTT. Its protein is CASSLEGLTGELFF.

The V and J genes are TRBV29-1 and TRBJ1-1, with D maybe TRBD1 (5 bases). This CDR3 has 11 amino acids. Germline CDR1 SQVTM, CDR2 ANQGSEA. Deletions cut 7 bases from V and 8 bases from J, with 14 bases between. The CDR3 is CSARDAGEAFF. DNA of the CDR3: TGCAGCGCCCGGGACGCTGGGGAAGCTTTCTTT.

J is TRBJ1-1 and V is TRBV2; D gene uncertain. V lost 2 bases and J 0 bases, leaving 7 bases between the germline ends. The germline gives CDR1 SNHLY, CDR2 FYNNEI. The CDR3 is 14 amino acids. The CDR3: CASSELGMNTEAFF. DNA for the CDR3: TGTGCCAGCAGTGAACTAGGGATGAACACTGAAGCTTTCTTT. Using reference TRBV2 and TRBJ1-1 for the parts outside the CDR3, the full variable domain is EPEVTQTPSHQVTQMGQEVILRCVPISNHLYFYWYRQILGQKVEFLVSFYNNEISEKSEIFDDQFSVERPDGSNFTLKIRSTKLEDSAMYFCASSELGMNTEAFFGQGTRLTVV.

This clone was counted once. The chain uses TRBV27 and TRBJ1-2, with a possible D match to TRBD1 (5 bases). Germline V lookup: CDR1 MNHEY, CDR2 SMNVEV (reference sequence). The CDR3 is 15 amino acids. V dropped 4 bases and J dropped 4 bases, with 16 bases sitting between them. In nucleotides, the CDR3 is TGTGCCAGCAGTTCCCGGGGCTCTGGGATCTATGGCTACACCTTC. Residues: CASSSRGSGIYGYTF.

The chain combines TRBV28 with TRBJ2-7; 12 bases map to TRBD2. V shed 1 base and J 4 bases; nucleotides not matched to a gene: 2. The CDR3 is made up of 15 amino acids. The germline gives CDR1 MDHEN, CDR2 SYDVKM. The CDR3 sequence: CASSLSTSGRYEQYF. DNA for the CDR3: TGTGCCAGCAGTTTATCTACTAGCGGGAGGTACGAGCAGTACTTC.

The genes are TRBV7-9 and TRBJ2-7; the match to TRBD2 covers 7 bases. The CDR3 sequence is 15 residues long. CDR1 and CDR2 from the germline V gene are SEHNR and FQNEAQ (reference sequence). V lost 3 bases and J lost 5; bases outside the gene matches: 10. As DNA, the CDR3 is TGTGCCAGCAGCTTCGCTTGGGGGGGACGGGACGAGCAGTACTTC. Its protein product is CASSFAWGGRDEQYF.

The CDR3 reads CAWSVRERAPLDEKLFF. The DNA for the CDR3 is TGTGCCTGGAGTGTAAGGGAAAGGGCGCCGTTGGATGAAAAACTGTTTTTT. V gene TRBV30 combines with J gene TRBJ1-4; D is unresolved. Trimming removed 0 bases at V and 6 bases at J, with 20 bases between. The length of the CDR3 is 17 residues. Germline values: CDR1 GTSNPN, CDR2 SVGIG (reference sequence).

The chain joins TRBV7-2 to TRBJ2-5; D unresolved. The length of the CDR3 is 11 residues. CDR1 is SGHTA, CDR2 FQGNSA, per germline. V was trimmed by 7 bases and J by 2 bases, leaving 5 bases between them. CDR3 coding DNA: TGTGCCAGCACAGAACAAGAGACCCAGTACTTC. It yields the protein CASTEQETQYF.

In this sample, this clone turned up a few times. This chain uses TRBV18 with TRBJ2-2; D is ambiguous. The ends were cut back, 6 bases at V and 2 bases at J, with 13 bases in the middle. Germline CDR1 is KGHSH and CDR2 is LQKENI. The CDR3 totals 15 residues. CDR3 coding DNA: TGTGCCAGCTCCCGGGTACGGGCCAACACCGGGGAGCTGTTTTTT. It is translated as CASSRVRANTGELFF.

CDR3 sequence reads: CASSSWQPTNEKLFF. The CDR3 DNA reads TGTGCCAGCAGTAGTTGGCAGCCAACTAATGAAAAACTGTTTTTT. J is TRBJ1-4 and V is TRBV6-1; D uncertain. Germline CDR1 is MNHNS and CDR2 is SASEGT. This CDR3 is 15 amino acids long. Trimming took off 5 bases at V and 0 bases at J, with 10 bases between the two ends.

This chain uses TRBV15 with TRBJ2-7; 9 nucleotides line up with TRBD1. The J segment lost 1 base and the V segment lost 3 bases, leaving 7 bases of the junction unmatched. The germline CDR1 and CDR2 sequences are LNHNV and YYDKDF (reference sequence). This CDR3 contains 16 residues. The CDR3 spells CATSRDRDRASYEQYF. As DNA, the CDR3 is TGTGCCACCAGCAGGGACCGGGACAGGGCGTCCTACGAGCAGTACTTC.